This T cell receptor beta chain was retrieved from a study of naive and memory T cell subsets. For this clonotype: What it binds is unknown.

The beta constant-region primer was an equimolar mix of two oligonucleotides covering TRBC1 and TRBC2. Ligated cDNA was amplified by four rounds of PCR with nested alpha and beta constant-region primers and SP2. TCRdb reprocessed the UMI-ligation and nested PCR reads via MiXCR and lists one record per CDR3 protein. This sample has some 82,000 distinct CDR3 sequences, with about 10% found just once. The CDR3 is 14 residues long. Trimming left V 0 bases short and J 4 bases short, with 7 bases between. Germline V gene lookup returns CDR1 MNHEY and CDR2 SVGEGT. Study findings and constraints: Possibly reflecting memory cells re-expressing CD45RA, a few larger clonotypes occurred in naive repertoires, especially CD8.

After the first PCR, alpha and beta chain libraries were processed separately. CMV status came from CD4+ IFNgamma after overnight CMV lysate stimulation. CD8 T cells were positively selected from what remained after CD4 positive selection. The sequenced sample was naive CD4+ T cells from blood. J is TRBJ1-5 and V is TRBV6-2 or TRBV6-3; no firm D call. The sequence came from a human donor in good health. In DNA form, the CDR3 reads TGTGCCAGCAGTTACTCGTCCAAAAATCAGCCCCAGCATTTT. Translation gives CASSYSSKNQPQHF.